The rows below give T cell receptor beta chains drawn from one sample of a study of beta chain features in type 1 diabetes. Produced via immunoSEQ multiplex PCR; TCRdb's table is partial and in-frame only. The top ten hold over 0.45% of the sample, which has about 370,000 clones, 8.5% to 10% seen once. The sequencing input was central memory CD4+ T cells from blood. These receptors all stem from a man aged 25-45 years with type 1 diabetes. Both conserved end residues are part of each CDR3. Each record gives: J gene, clone size, D gene, V gene, CDR3 DNA, CDR3 protein. A D gene is named only where the DNA matches it firmly. Size is stated for part of the rows, as once, few or many counts, or as a class when the clone is expanded.

j_call: TRBJ2-5; clone_size: few; d_call: -; v_call: TRBV9; cdr3_nt: TGTGCCAGCACCCGAGGAGGGGAAAGAGAGACCCAGTACTTC; cdr3_aa: CASTRGGERETQYF
j_call: TRBJ2-1; clone_size: few; d_call: TRBD2; v_call: TRBV7-8; cdr3_nt: TGTGCCAGCAGCTTAGGGGCGGGAGGGTACAATGAGCAGTTCTTC; cdr3_aa: CASSLGAGGYNEQFF
j_call: TRBJ2-3; clone_size: -; d_call: TRBD1; v_call: TRBV4-3; cdr3_nt: TGCGCCAGCAGCCTATCGGGACAGTCCACAGATACGCAGTATTTT; cdr3_aa: CASSLSGQSTDTQYF
j_call: TRBJ2-1; clone_size: few; d_call: TRBD1; v_call: TRBV7-6; cdr3_nt: TGTGCCAGCAGCTTTGCCGGGACAGGGGTGGGCAATGAGCAGTTCTTC; cdr3_aa: CASSFAGTGVGNEQFF
j_call: TRBJ1-3; clone_size: -; d_call: TRBD1; v_call: TRBV5-1; cdr3_nt: TGCGCCAGCAGCTCCACCCCAGGGGGAATGGGAAACACCATATATTTT; cdr3_aa: CASSSTPGGMGNTIYF
j_call: TRBJ2-7; clone_size: -; d_call: -; v_call: TRBV4-2; cdr3_nt: TGTGCCAGCAGCCAAGGACGTACTAGAGGAGGATTCGAGCAGTACTTC; cdr3_aa: CASSQGRTRGGFEQYF
j_call: TRBJ1-2; clone_size: -; d_call: TRBD1; v_call: TRBV5-1; cdr3_nt: TGCGCCAGCAGCTTGGCCCAAGGACAGGGAAATGGCTACACCTTC; cdr3_aa: CASSLAQGQGNGYTF
j_call: TRBJ2-1; clone_size: -; d_call: TRBD2; v_call: TRBV7-3; cdr3_nt: TGTGCCAGCAGCTTGGGACTAGCGGGTTATGACTACAATGAGCAGTTCTTC; cdr3_aa: CASSLGLAGYDYNEQFF
j_call: TRBJ2-7; clone_size: -; d_call: -; v_call: TRBV6-6; cdr3_nt: TGTGCCAGCAGTTACGCTGGGGAGAACTCCTACGAGCAGTACTTC; cdr3_aa: CASSYAGENSYEQYF
j_call: TRBJ2-7; clone_size: few; d_call: TRBD2; v_call: TRBV5-1; cdr3_nt: TGCGCCAGCAGCTTGGTAAGCGGGAGTCCCCGCGAGCAGTACTTC; cdr3_aa: CASSLVSGSPREQYF
j_call: TRBJ2-3; clone_size: few; d_call: -; v_call: TRBV7-8; cdr3_nt: TGTGCCAGCAGCTTGTCAGCAGATACGCAGTATTTT; cdr3_aa: CASSLSADTQYF
j_call: TRBJ1-1; clone_size: -; d_call: TRBD1; v_call: TRBV5-6; cdr3_nt: TGTGCCAGCAGCGCAGGGGACAGTGTCCCTGAGACTGAAGCTTTCTTT; cdr3_aa: CASSAGDSVPETEAFF
j_call: TRBJ2-1; clone_size: few; d_call: -; v_call: TRBV27; cdr3_nt: TGTGCCAGCAGTTTGAGGCTCTCGTCTGAGGGGTCGCAGTTCTTC; cdr3_aa: CASSLRLSSEGSQFF
j_call: TRBJ2-2; clone_size: few; d_call: -; v_call: TRBV6-6; cdr3_nt: TGTGCCAGCAGTGACCCGGAGTGGACCGGGGAGCTGTTTTTT; cdr3_aa: CASSDPEWTGELFF
j_call: TRBJ2-5; clone_size: -; d_call: TRBD2; v_call: TRBV7-9; cdr3_nt: TGTGCCAGCAGCCAAGGGACTAGCGGGGTACAAGAGACCCAGTACTTC; cdr3_aa: CASSQGTSGVQETQYF
j_call: TRBJ2-2; clone_size: -; d_call: -; v_call: TRBV7-3; cdr3_nt: TGTGCCAGCAGCTTAGTGGGAACCCCGACGAACACCGGGGAGCTGTTTTTT; cdr3_aa: CASSLVGTPTNTGELFF
j_call: TRBJ2-2; clone_size: -; d_call: -; v_call: TRBV7-9; cdr3_nt: TGTGCCAGCAGCTTTGCCGGGGAGCTGTTTTTT; cdr3_aa: CASSFAGELFF
j_call: TRBJ1-4; clone_size: -; d_call: -; v_call: TRBV29-1; cdr3_nt: TGCAGCGTTTGGGGGACTAATGAAAAACTGTTTTTT; cdr3_aa: CSVWGTNEKLFF
j_call: TRBJ2-7; clone_size: few; d_call: TRBD1; v_call: TRBV5-5; cdr3_nt: TGTGCCAGCAGCTTGGCCGGGACAGGGACGCGGAACGAGCAGTACTTC; cdr3_aa: CASSLAGTGTRNEQYF
j_call: TRBJ2-3; clone_size: -; d_call: -; v_call: TRBV11-3; cdr3_nt: TGTGCCAGCAGCTTAGCAGAGGAGGATACGCAGTATTTT; cdr3_aa: CASSLAEEDTQYF
j_call: TRBJ1-1; clone_size: -; d_call: -; v_call: TRBV7-3; cdr3_nt: TGTGCCAGCAGCTTAACCGTTAACACTGAAGCTTTCTTT; cdr3_aa: CASSLTVNTEAFF
j_call: TRBJ2-1; clone_size: -; d_call: -; v_call: TRBV7-3; cdr3_nt: TGTGCCAGCAGCTTACTTCCAGGACAACGGAATGAGCAGTTCTTC; cdr3_aa: CASSLLPGQRNEQFF
j_call: TRBJ2-7; clone_size: few; d_call: -; v_call: TRBV25-1; cdr3_nt: TGTGCCAGCAGTGAATATGATCGGGGCTCCTACGAGCAGTACTTC; cdr3_aa: CASSEYDRGSYEQYF
j_call: TRBJ2-1; clone_size: -; d_call: -; v_call: TRBV7-7; cdr3_nt: TGTGCTAGCAGCTTAGCCAGGGACACCTACAATGAGCAGTTCTTC; cdr3_aa: CASSLARDTYNEQFF
j_call: TRBJ1-2; clone_size: many; d_call: -; v_call: TRBV2; cdr3_nt: TGTGCCAGCAGCCCCGGGACAAATGGCTACACCTTC; cdr3_aa: CASSPGTNGYTF
j_call: TRBJ2-7; clone_size: -; d_call: TRBD1; v_call: TRBV28; cdr3_nt: TGTGCCAGCAGTTTAGGGGGACAGAGCTACGAGCAGTACTTC; cdr3_aa: CASSLGGQSYEQYF
j_call: TRBJ2-3; clone_size: -; d_call: TRBD1; v_call: TRBV14; cdr3_nt: TGTGCCAGCAGCCAGAAGGACAGGGACACAGATACGCAGTATTTT; cdr3_aa: CASSQKDRDTDTQYF
j_call: TRBJ2-2; clone_size: many; d_call: -; v_call: TRBV7-8; cdr3_nt: TGTGCCAGCAGCCCCCAGAGGCCCGGGGAGCTGTTTTTT; cdr3_aa: CASSPQRPGELFF
j_call: TRBJ2-1; clone_size: -; d_call: -; v_call: TRBV7-9; cdr3_nt: TGTGCCAGCAGCTTAGGAGACCCGGGAGCGAGGTGGTTCTTC; cdr3_aa: CASSLGDPGARWFF
j_call: TRBJ2-7; clone_size: few; d_call: -; v_call: TRBV5-1; cdr3_nt: TGCGCCAGCAGCTTGGCCCCGGGGGGCCCCTACGAGCAGTACTTC; cdr3_aa: CASSLAPGGPYEQYF
j_call: TRBJ2-3; clone_size: -; d_call: -; v_call: TRBV5-6; cdr3_nt: TGTGCCAGCAGCTTGGTTGTGGATACGCAGTATTTT; cdr3_aa: CASSLVVDTQYF
j_call: TRBJ1-5; clone_size: -; d_call: -; v_call: TRBV27; cdr3_nt: TGTGCCAGCAGTTTAATCGGGTCATGGACAGCGGGTTTCGAGCCCCAGCATTTT; cdr3_aa: CASSLIGSWTAGFEPQHF
j_call: TRBJ1-1; clone_size: -; d_call: TRBD1; v_call: TRBV7-2; cdr3_nt: TGTGCCAGCAGTCTCGGCCCGGGACAGGGGACCACTGAAGCTTTCTTT; cdr3_aa: CASSLGPGQGTTEAFF
j_call: TRBJ2-7; clone_size: -; d_call: -; v_call: TRBV7-8; cdr3_nt: TGTGCCAGCAGCTCGGGGCGCGGGTCCTACGAGCAGTACTTC; cdr3_aa: CASSSGRGSYEQYF
j_call: TRBJ1-2; clone_size: many; d_call: -; v_call: TRBV5-4; cdr3_nt: TGTGCCAGCAGCTCGACAGGAGGCCGCTATGGCTACACCTTC; cdr3_aa: CASSSTGGRYGYTF
j_call: TRBJ2-6; clone_size: few; d_call: TRBD1; v_call: TRBV14; cdr3_nt: TGTGCCAGCAGCTATCTGACAGGGGGGGTTCCTGGGGCCAACGTCCTGACTTTC; cdr3_aa: CASSYLTGGVPGANVLTF
j_call: TRBJ2-3; clone_size: -; d_call: TRBD2; v_call: TRBV19; cdr3_nt: TGTGCCAGTAGTACTAGCGGGGAAACAGATACGCAGTATTTT; cdr3_aa: CASSTSGETDTQYF
j_call: TRBJ2-5; clone_size: few; d_call: -; v_call: TRBV28; cdr3_nt: TGTGCCAGCAGTCTACGGCTGGAGACCCAGTACTTC; cdr3_aa: CASSLRLETQYF
j_call: TRBJ1-3; clone_size: -; d_call: -; v_call: TRBV5-1; cdr3_nt: TGCGCCAGCAGCGCCGGACCCTCTGGAAACACCATATATTTT; cdr3_aa: CASSAGPSGNTIYF
j_call: TRBJ2-4; clone_size: -; d_call: -; v_call: TRBV7-8; cdr3_nt: TGTGCCAGCAGCTTAGCGCCAGGGGCACTGATAAAAAACATTCAGTACTTC; cdr3_aa: CASSLAPGALIKNIQYF
j_call: TRBJ2-1; clone_size: -; d_call: -; v_call: TRBV30; cdr3_nt: TGTGCCTCTAAGCTTGGGTGGGATGAGCAGTTCTTC; cdr3_aa: CASKLGWDEQFF
j_call: TRBJ2-2; clone_size: many; d_call: -; v_call: TRBV15; cdr3_nt: TGTGCCACCAGCAGAGATGGCACCGGGGAGCTGTTTTTT; cdr3_aa: CATSRDGTGELFF
j_call: TRBJ2-3; clone_size: -; d_call: -; v_call: TRBV5-1; cdr3_nt: TGCGCCAGCAACCTAGGAACGTTTAGGGGCACAGATACGCAGTATTTT; cdr3_aa: CASNLGTFRGTDTQYF
j_call: TRBJ1-6; clone_size: few; d_call: -; v_call: TRBV29-1; cdr3_nt: TGCAGCGTCTCCGAGGACCTAACCAATTCACCCCTCCACTTT; cdr3_aa: CSVSEDLTNSPLHF
j_call: TRBJ1-6; clone_size: many; d_call: -; v_call: TRBV7-9; cdr3_nt: TGTGCCAGCAGCAAGGGAGGGGAGATCCCCCTCCACTTT; cdr3_aa: CASSKGGEIPLHF
j_call: TRBJ1-5; clone_size: -; d_call: -; v_call: TRBV11-1; cdr3_nt: TGTGCCAGCAGCCGTTCAACGGGGAGAGGCAATCAGCCCCAGCATTTT; cdr3_aa: CASSRSTGRGNQPQHF
j_call: TRBJ2-7; clone_size: -; d_call: -; v_call: TRBV5-6; cdr3_nt: TGTGCCAGCAGCCGAACGGGCTCCTACGAGCAGTACTTC; cdr3_aa: CASSRTGSYEQYF
j_call: TRBJ1-2; clone_size: few; d_call: TRBD1; v_call: TRBV5-4; cdr3_nt: TGTGCCAGCAGCTTGGCCGGAGGGCAGGGGGCACGGGGCTACACCTTC; cdr3_aa: CASSLAGGQGARGYTF
j_call: TRBJ1-1; clone_size: few; d_call: -; v_call: TRBV4-2; cdr3_nt: TGTGCCAGCAGCTCATTACACCTCGGGACTGAAGCTTTCTTT; cdr3_aa: CASSSLHLGTEAFF
j_call: TRBJ1-2; clone_size: -; d_call: -; v_call: TRBV28; cdr3_nt: TGTGCCAGCAGTAGACAGGCTCCTAACTATGGCTACACCTTC; cdr3_aa: CASSRQAPNYGYTF
j_call: TRBJ2-1; clone_size: few; d_call: -; v_call: TRBV15; cdr3_nt: TGTGCCACCGCCGGCCAATCAACCCGGCTCCCCTACAATGAGCAGTTCTTC; cdr3_aa: CATAGQSTRLPYNEQFF
j_call: TRBJ2-7; clone_size: few; d_call: -; v_call: TRBV7-2; cdr3_nt: TGTGCCAGCAGCTTAGGGGATATGTTGACGGCGCAGTACTTC; cdr3_aa: CASSLGDMLTAQYF
j_call: TRBJ1-1; clone_size: few; d_call: -; v_call: TRBV5-1; cdr3_nt: TGCGCCAGCAGCCTTGTCATTCAAAGGCAAAGTTCAGCTTTCTTT; cdr3_aa: CASSLVIQRQSSAFF
j_call: TRBJ2-1; clone_size: few; d_call: -; v_call: TRBV7-3; cdr3_nt: TGTGCCAGCAGCTTAAATGCAGGGCTCAATGAGCAGTTCTTC; cdr3_aa: CASSLNAGLNEQFF
j_call: TRBJ1-5; clone_size: -; d_call: -; v_call: TRBV6-1; cdr3_nt: TGTGCCAGCAGTGAAGCCCTTAGCAATCAGCCCCAGCATTTT; cdr3_aa: CASSEALSNQPQHF
j_call: TRBJ2-3; clone_size: -; d_call: TRBD2; v_call: TRBV7-9; cdr3_nt: TGTGCCAGCAGCTTGGGCGGAGGACTAGGGGGCACAGATACGCAGTATTTT; cdr3_aa: CASSLGGGLGGTDTQYF
j_call: TRBJ1-4; clone_size: -; d_call: TRBD1; v_call: TRBV7-2; cdr3_nt: TGTGCCAGCAGCTCCCAGGGGACAGTTAATGAAAAACTGTTTTTT; cdr3_aa: CASSSQGTVNEKLFF
j_call: TRBJ2-5; clone_size: -; d_call: TRBD2; v_call: TRBV11-2; cdr3_nt: TGTGCCAGCAGCTTTCTAGCGGGAGGTCTTCAAGAGACCCAGTACTTC; cdr3_aa: CASSFLAGGLQETQYF
j_call: TRBJ2-3; clone_size: few; d_call: TRBD2; v_call: TRBV28; cdr3_nt: TGTGCCAGCAGTCGAGCGGGAGTCACAGATACGCAGTATTTT; cdr3_aa: CASSRAGVTDTQYF
j_call: TRBJ1-2; clone_size: -; d_call: -; v_call: TRBV30; cdr3_nt: TGTGCCTGGAGTGTATCGGCAGGGACCAGCGGCTACACCTTC; cdr3_aa: CAWSVSAGTSGYTF